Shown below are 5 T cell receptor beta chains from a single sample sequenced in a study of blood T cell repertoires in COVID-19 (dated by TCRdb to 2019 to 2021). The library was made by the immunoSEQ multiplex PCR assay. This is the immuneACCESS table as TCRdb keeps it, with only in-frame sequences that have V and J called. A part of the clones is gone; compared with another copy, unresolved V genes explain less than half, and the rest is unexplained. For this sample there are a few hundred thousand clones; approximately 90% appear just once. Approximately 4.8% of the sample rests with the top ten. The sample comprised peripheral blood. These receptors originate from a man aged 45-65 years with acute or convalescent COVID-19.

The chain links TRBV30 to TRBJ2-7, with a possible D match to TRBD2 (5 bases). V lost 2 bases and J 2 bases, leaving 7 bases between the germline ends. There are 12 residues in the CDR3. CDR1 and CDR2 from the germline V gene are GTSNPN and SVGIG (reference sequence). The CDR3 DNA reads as TGTGCCTGGAGTACCGGGGCCTACGAGCAGTACTTC. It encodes CAWSTGAYEQYF.

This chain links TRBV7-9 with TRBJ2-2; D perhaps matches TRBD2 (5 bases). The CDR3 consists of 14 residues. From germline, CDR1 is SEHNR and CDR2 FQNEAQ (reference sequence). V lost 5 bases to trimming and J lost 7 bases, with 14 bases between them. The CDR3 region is CASSGLGRDGELFF. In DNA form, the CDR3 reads TGTGCCAGCAGCGGACTGGGTCGGGACGGGGAGCTGTTTTTT.

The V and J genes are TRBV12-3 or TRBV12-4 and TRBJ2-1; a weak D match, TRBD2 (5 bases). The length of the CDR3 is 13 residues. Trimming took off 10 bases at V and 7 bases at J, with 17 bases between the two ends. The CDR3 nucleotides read TGTGCCACCCGGCGGCTAGCCGGGAATGAGCAGTTCTTC. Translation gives CATRRLAGNEQFF.

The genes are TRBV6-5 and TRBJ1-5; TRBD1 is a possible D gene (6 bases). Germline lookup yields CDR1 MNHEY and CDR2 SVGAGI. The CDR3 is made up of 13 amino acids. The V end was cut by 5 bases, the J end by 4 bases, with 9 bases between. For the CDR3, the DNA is TGTGCCAGCAGTAAGGACAGAAATCAGCCCCAGCATTTT. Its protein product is CASSKDRNQPQHF.

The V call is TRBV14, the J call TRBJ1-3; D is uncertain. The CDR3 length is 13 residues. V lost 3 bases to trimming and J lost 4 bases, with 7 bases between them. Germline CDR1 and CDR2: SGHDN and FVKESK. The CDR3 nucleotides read TGTGCCAGCAGCCAGCACACCGGAAACACCATATATTTT. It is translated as CASSQHTGNTIYF. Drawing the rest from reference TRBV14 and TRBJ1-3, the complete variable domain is EAGVTQFPSHSVIEKGQTVTLRCDPISGHDNLYWYRRVMGKEIKFLLHFVKESKQDESGMPNNRFLAERTGGTYSTLKVQPAELEDSGVYFCASSQHTGNTIYFGEGSWLTVV.